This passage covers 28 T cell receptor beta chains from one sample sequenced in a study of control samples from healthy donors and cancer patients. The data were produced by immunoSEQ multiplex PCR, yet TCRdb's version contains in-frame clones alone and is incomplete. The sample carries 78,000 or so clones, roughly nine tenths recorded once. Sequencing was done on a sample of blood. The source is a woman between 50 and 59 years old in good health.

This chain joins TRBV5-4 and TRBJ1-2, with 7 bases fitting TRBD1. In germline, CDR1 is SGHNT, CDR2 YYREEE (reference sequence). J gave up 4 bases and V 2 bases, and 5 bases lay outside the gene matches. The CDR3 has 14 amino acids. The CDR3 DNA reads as TGTGCCAGCAGCTTTGGACAGGCGGGCTATGGCTACACCTTC. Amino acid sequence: CASSFGQAGYGYTF.

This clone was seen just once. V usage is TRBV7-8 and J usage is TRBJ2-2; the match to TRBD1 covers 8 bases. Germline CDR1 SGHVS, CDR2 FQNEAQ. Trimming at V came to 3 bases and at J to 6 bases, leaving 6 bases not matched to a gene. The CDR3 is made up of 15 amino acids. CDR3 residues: CASSLGRGLAGELFF. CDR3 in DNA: TGTGCCAGCAGCTTGGGCAGGGGGCTGGCCGGGGAGCTGTTTTTT.

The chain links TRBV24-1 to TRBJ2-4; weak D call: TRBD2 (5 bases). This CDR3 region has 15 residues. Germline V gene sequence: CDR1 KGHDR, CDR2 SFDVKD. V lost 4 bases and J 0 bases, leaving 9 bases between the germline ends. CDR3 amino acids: CATSDTGLAKNIQYF. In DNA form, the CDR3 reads TGTGCCACCAGTGACACCGGACTAGCCAAAAACATTCAGTACTTC.

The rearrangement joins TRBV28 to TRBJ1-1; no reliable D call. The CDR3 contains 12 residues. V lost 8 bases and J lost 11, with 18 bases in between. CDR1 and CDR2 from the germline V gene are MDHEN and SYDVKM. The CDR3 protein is CASSSDRPRAFF. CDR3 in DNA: TGTGCCAGCTCCTCGGACCGTCCGAGGGCTTTCTTT.

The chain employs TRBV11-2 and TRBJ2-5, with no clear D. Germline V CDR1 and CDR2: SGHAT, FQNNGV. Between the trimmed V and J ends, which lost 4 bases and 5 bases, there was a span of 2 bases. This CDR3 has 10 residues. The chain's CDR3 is CASSSETQYF. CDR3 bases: TGTGCCAGCAGCTCGGAGACCCAGTACTTC.

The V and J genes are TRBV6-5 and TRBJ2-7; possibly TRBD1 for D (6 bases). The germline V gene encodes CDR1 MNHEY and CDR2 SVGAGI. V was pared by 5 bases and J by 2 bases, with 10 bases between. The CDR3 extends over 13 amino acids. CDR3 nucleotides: TGTGCCAGCAGTAGGACAGTTACCTACGAGCAGTACTTC. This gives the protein CASSRTVTYEQYF.

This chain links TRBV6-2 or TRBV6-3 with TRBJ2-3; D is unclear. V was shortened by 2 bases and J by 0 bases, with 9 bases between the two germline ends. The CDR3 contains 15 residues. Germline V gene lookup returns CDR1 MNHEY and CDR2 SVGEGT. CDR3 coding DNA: TGTGCCAGCAGTTACCTCTCCTCTAGCACAGATACGCAGTATTTT. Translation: CASSYLSSSTDTQYF.

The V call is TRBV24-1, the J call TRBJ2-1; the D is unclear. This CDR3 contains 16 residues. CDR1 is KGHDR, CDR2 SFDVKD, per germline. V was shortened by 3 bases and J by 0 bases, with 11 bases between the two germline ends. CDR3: CATSDPDPSSYNEQFF. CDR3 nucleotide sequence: TGTGCCACCAGTGATCCCGACCCCAGCTCCTACAATGAGCAGTTCTTC.

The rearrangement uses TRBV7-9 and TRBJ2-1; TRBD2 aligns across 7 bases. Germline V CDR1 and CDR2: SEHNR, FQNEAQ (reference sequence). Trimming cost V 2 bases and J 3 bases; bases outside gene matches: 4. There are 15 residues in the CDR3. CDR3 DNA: TGTGCCAGCAGCTTACTGGGCGGGAGCTACAATGAGCAGTTCTTC. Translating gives CASSLLGGSYNEQFF.

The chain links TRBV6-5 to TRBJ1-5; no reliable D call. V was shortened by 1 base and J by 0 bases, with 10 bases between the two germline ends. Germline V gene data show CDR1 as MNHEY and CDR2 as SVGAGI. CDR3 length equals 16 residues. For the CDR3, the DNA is TGTGCCAGCAGTTACTTTTCACCCAATAGCAATCAGCCCCAGCATTTT. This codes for CASSYFSPNSNQPQHF.

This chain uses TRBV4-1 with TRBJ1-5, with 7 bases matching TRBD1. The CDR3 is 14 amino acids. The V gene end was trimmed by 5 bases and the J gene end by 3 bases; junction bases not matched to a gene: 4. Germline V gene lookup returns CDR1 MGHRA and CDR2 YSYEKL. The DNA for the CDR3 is TGCGCCAGCAGCAATACAGGGGACAATCAGCCCCAGCATTTT. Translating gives CASSNTGDNQPQHF.

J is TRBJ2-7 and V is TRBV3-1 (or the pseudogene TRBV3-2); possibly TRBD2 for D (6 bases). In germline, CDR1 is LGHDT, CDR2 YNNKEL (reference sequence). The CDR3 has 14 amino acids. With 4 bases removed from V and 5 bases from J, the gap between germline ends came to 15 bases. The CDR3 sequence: CASSPLGGPDEQYF. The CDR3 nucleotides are TGTGCCAGCAGCCCCCTAGGAGGGCCCGACGAGCAGTACTTC.

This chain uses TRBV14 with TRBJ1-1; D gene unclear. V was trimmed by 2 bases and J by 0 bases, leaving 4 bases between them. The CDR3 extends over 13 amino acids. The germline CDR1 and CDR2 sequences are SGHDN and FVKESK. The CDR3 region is CASSQLVNTEAFF. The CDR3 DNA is TGTGCCAGCAGCCAACTAGTGAACACTGAAGCTTTCTTT.

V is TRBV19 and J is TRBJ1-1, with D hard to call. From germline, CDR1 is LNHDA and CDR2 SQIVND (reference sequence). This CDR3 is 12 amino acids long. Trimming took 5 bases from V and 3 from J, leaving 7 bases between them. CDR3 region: CASSRVDTEAFF. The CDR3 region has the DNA TGTGCCAGTAGTCGGGTGGACACTGAAGCTTTCTTT.

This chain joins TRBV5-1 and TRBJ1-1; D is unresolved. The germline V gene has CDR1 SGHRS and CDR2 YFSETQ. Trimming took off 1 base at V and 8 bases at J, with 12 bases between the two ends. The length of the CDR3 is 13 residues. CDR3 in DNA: TGCGCCAGCAGCTTGTTTTTTTTGGCAGAAGCTTTCTTT. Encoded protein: CASSLFFLAEAFF. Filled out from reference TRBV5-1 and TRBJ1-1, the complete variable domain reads KAGVTQTPRYLIKTRGQQVTLSCSPISGHRSVSWYQQTPGQGLQFLFEYFSETQRNKGNFPGRFSGRQFSNSRSEMNVSTLELGDSALYLCASSLFFLAEAFFGQGTRLTVV.

The CDR3 sequence is CASSETGGNEKLFF. CDR3 coding DNA: TGTGCCAGCAGTGAGACAGGGGGCAATGAAAAACTGTTTTTT. This rearrangement joins TRBV25-1 to TRBJ1-4; TRBD1 agrees at 10 bases. The length of the CDR3 is 14 residues. J gave up 5 bases and V 3 bases, and 0 bases lay outside the gene matches. Germline values: CDR1 MGHDK, CDR2 SYGVNS. The entire variable domain, with the rest obtained from reference TRBV25-1 and TRBJ1-4, is as follows: EADIYQTPRYLVIGTGKKITLECSQTMGHDKMYWYQQDPGMELHLIHYSYGVNSTEKGDLSSESTVSRIRTEHFPLTLESARPSHTSQYLCASSETGGNEKLFFGSGTQLSVL.

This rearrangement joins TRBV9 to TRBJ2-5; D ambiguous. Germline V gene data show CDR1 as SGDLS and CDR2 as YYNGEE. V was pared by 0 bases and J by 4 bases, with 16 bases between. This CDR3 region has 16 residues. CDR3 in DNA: TGTGCCAGCAGCGTAGACAGTCCCCTCTATGGAGAGACCCAGTACTTC. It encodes CASSVDSPLYGETQYF.

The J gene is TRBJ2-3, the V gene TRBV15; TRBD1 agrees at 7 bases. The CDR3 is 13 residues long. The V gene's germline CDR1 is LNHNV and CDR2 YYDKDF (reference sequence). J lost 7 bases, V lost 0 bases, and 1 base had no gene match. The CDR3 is CATSRDRGNTQYF. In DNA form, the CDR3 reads TGTGCCACCAGCAGAGACAGGGGGAATACGCAGTATTTT.

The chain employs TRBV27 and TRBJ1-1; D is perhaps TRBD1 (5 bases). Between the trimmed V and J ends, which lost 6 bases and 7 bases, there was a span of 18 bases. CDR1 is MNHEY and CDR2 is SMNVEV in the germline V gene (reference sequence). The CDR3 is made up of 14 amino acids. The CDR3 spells CASRSGTAEGEAFF. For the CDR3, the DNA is TGTGCCAGCAGATCCGGGACCGCCGAGGGTGAAGCTTTCTTT.

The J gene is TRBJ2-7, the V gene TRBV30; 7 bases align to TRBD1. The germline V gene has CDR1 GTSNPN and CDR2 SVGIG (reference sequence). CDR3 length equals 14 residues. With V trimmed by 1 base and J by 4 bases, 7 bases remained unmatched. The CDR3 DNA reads TGTGCCTGGAGTGCCGGGACAGCACTATACGAGCAGTACTTC. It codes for CAWSAGTALYEQYF. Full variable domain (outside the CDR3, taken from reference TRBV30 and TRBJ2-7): SQTIHQWPATLVQPVGSPLSLECTVEGTSNPNLYWYRQAAGRGLQLLFYSVGIGQISSEVPQNLSASRPQDRQFILSSKKLLLSDSGFYLCAWSAGTALYEQYFGPGTRLTVT.

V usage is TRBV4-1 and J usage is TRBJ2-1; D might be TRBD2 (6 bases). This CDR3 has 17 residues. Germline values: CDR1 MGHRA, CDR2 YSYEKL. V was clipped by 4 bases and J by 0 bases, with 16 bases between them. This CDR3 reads CASSPGVAVSSYNEQFF. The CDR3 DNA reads TGCGCCAGCAGCCCCGGGGTAGCGGTTTCCTCCTACAATGAGCAGTTCTTC.

The CDR3 here is CASREMGFGGELFF. CDR3 coding DNA: TGTGCCAGCAGGGAGATGGGGTTCGGCGGGGAGCTGTTTTTT. The chain has TRBV6-1 and TRBJ2-2; no definite D call. The germline V gene has CDR1 MNHNS and CDR2 SASEGT. The CDR3 totals 14 residues. V shed 6 bases and J shed 7 bases, with 15 bases lying between them.

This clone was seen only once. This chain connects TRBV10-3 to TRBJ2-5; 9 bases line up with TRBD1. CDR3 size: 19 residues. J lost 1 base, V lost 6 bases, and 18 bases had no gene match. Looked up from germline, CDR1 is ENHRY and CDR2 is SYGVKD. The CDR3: CAISAGTGRARGPQETQYF. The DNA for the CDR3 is TGTGCCATCAGCGCCGGGACAGGGAGGGCAAGGGGACCCCAAGAGACCCAGTACTTC.

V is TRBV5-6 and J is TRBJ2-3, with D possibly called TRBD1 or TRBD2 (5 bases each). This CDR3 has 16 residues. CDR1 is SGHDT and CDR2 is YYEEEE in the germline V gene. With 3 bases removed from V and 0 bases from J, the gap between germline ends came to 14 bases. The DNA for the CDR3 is TGTGCCAGCAGCTCAATTGGGGGAGCTAGCACAGATACGCAGTATTTT. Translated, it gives CASSSIGGASTDTQYF.

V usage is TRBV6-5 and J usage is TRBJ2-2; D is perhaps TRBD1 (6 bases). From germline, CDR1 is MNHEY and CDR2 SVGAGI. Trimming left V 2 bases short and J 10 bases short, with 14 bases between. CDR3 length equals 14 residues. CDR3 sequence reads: CASSYALQGPELFF. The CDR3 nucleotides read TGTGCCAGCAGTTACGCCCTACAGGGACCGGAGCTGTTTTTT.

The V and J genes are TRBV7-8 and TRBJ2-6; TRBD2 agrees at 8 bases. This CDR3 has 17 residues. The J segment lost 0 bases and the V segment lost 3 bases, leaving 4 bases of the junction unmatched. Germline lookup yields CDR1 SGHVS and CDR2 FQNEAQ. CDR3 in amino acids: CASSFLAGSSGANVLTF. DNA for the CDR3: TGTGCCAGCAGCTTTTTAGCGGGAAGCTCTGGGGCCAACGTCCTGACTTTC.

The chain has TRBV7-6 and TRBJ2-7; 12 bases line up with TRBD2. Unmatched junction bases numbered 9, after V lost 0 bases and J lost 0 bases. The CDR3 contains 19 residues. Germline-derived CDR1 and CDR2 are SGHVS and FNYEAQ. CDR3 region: CASSLASTSGSSSSYEQYF. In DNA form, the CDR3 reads TGTGCCAGCAGCTTAGCATCGACTAGCGGGAGCTCGAGCTCCTACGAGCAGTACTTC.

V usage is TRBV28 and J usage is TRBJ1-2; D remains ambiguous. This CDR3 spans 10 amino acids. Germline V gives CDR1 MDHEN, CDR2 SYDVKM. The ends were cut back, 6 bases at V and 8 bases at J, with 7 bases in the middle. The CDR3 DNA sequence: TGTGCCAGCAGACAGACCGGCTACACCTTC. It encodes CASRQTGYTF.